This TCR beta chain was sequenced for a study of cytomegalovirus exposure and HLA in healthy donors. Findings and limits, study-wide: Researchers counted over 150 TCR beta chains as cytomegalovirus-associated. Previous analysis showed most TCR beta V segments were productive about 90% or about 30% of the time.

As to this clone: Its matching antigen is unknown.

V lost 9 bases to trimming and J lost 7 bases; unmatched junction nucleotides: 11. Germline CDR1 and CDR2: LGHNT and FRNRAP. This CDR3 contains 13 residues. Primers: 60 Vbeta forward and 13 Jbeta reverse. Sequencing was performed with immunoSEQ multiplex PCR; in TCRdb, only in-frame clones are kept and a portion is missing. The data contain roughly 200,000 clones, 80% of them singletons. Sequenced material: PBMCs. The gene calls are TRBV12-5 and TRBJ1-1; 7 nucleotides align to TRBD1. This receptor was obtained from a man between 35 and 55 years old in good health and CMV-seronegative. This CDR3 is CASAGGQYSEAFF. The CDR3 region has the DNA TGTGCTAGCGCAGGGGGACAGTATAGTGAAGCTTTCTTT. The whole variable domain, remainder taken from reference TRBV12-5 and TRBJ1-1, is DARVTQTPRHKVTEMGQEVTMRCQPILGHNTVFWYRQTMMQGLELLAYFRNRAPLDDSGMPKDRFSAEMPDATLATLKIQPSEPRDSAVYFCASAGGQYSEAFFGQGTRLTVV.